These 21 T cell receptor beta chains share one sample of origin, sequenced in a study of T-cell memory formation after mild COVID-19 listed by TCRdb under 2021. The receptor library was made with 5' RACE. The run used an Illumina NovaSeq 6000. TCRdb trimmed the raw reads at Q25, called clones with MiXCR and kept productive beta chains. Merged by CDR3 protein, the rows form single entries marked with the most common genes and DNA. This sample gives approximately 40,000 distinct CDR3 sequences in total; about 10% of them show up just once. Around 30% of the sample belongs to the ten largest clones. The sequenced sample consisted of PBMCs or a T cell subset sorted from them (not recorded which). The receptors stem from a man between 18 and 35 years old who had mild COVID-19 (a few samples of this study predate the infection). The sample titles of this study are shuffled in the database, so cell type and time point are left out; the donor was told from shared clones.

This clonotype was seen repeatedly, ten times or more. The chain carries TRBV4-2 and TRBJ1-1; tentative D call: TRBD1 (6 bases). Trimming removed 0 bases from V and 6 bases from J, with 11 bases in between. The CDR3 runs 14 residues. In germline, CDR1 is LGHNA, CDR2 YNFKEQ. CDR3 amino acids: CASSQDNRDPEAFF. In DNA form, the CDR3 reads TGTGCCAGCAGCCAAGATAACAGGGACCCTGAAGCTTTCTTT.

The chain is built from TRBV10-2 and TRBJ2-1; TRBD2 aligns across 7 bases. This CDR3 is built from 13 residues. V dropped 4 bases and J dropped 4; count of bases not matched to a gene: 1. Germline V lookup: CDR1 WSHSY, CDR2 SAAADI. The CDR3 here is CASSGTSYNEQFF. CDR3 coding DNA: TGCGCCAGCAGTGGGACTAGTTACAATGAGCAGTTCTTC.

This clonotype was counted a few times. V and J are TRBV11-2 and TRBJ2-3; tentatively, D is TRBD1 (6 bases). Germline V lookup: CDR1 SGHAT, CDR2 FQNNGV. The V and J ends lost 5 bases and 2 bases respectively, with 14 bases between them. This CDR3 is built from 15 residues. CDR3 DNA sequence: TGTGCCAGCAGCAGATTAGGGGGTGCCACAGATACGCAGTATTTT. It yields the protein CASSRLGGATDTQYF. The full variable domain, completed using reference TRBV11-2 and TRBJ2-3, is EAGVAQSPRYKIIEKRQSVAFWCNPISGHATLYWYQQILGQGPKLLIQFQNNGVVDDSQLPKDRFSAERLKGVDSTLKIQPAKLEDSAVYLCASSRLGGATDTQYFGPGTRLTVL.

This clonotype was counted ten times or more. V is TRBV7-6 and J is TRBJ1-2; D unclear. Germline CDR1 is SGHVS and CDR2 is FNYEAQ. Trimming pared 1 base from V and 4 bases from J, leaving 7 bases between. The CDR3 has 13 amino acids. CDR3 bases: TGTGCCAGCAGCTTAGTACAGAGCTATGGCTACACCTTC. Protein: CASSLVQSYGYTF.

This clonotype has a count of ten or more. The chain employs TRBV4-1 and TRBJ1-4; 8 nucleotides align to TRBD1. CDR3 length: 17 residues. V lost 3 bases and J lost 8; bases outside the gene matches: 14. Germline CDR1 MGHRA, CDR2 YSYEKL. The CDR3 DNA reads as TGCGCCAGCAGCCATCCCCCAGCGGGACAGGAGGGGGAAAAACTGTTTTTT. Translating it yields CASSHPPAGQEGEKLFF.

This clonotype was detected ten times or more. The chain has TRBV4-2 and TRBJ2-4; TRBD1 is a possible D gene (6 bases). CDR3 length: 12 residues. In germline, CDR1 is LGHNA, CDR2 YNFKEQ. V was shortened by 4 bases and J by 6 bases, with 7 bases between the two germline ends. The CDR3 DNA reads TGTGCCAGCAGCCTGGACAGAAACATTCAGTACTTC. Its translation is CASSLDRNIQYF.

The chain has TRBV7-2 and TRBJ2-3, with TRBD2 as a possible D gene (6 bases). CDR3 size: 15 residues. Trimming took 2 bases from V and 2 from J, leaving 11 bases between them. The germline CDR1 and CDR2 sequences are SGHTA and FQGNSA. This CDR3 is CASSLSGLDTDTQYF. CDR3 DNA sequence: TGTGCCAGCAGCTTATCGGGACTCGACACAGATACGCAGTATTTT. The whole variable domain, filled in from reference TRBV7-2 and TRBJ2-3, reads GAGVSQSPSNKVTEKGKDVELRCDPISGHTALYWYRQSLGQGLEFLIYFQGNSAPDKSGLPSDRFSAERTGGSVSTLTIQRTQQEDSAVYLCASSLSGLDTDTQYFGPGTRLTVL.

The chain joins TRBV5-5 to TRBJ1-5, with 7 bases aligning to TRBD1. There are 16 residues in the CDR3. J lost 7 bases, V lost 0 bases, and 10 bases had no gene match. CDR1 is SGHKS, CDR2 YYEKEE, per germline (reference sequence). CDR3 protein: CASSLVWDSLGQPQHF. CDR3 nucleotides: TGTGCCAGCAGCTTGGTATGGGACAGCCTCGGGCAGCCCCAGCATTTT.

In this sample, this clonotype turned up many times. This chain uses TRBV20-1 with TRBJ1-5; D is perhaps TRBD1 (6 bases). This CDR3 spans 13 amino acids. With 6 bases removed from V and 6 bases from J, the gap between germline ends came to 15 bases. Germline V gene lookup returns CDR1 DFQATT and CDR2 SNEGSKA (reference sequence). The CDR3 here is CSATTGIGQPQHF. In DNA, the CDR3 is TGCAGTGCAACTACAGGGATCGGTCAGCCCCAGCATTTT.

This chain links TRBV12-3 or TRBV12-4 with TRBJ1-2; 9 nucleotides line up with TRBD1. The CDR3 sequence is 14 residues long. Germline trimming cut 5 bases from V and 9 bases from J; bases unmatched to any gene: 10. The CDR3 loop reads CASSVPGQGVSYTF. The CDR3 nucleotides are TGTGCCAGCAGTGTACCGGGACAGGGTGTCAGCTACACCTTC.

V is TRBV9 and J is TRBJ1-1, with D possibly matching TRBD1 (5 bases). Germline V gene lookup returns CDR1 SGDLS and CDR2 YYNGEE. Trimming stripped 3 bases from V and 4 bases from J, with 22 bases between. This CDR3 has 17 residues. Here the CDR3 DNA reads TGTGCCAGCAGCGCACGACCGGACACTCTGAGCGGCACTGAAGCTTTCTTT. Protein product: CASSARPDTLSGTEAFF.

This clonotype was detected ten times or more. This chain connects TRBV7-2 to TRBJ2-1; 15 bases map to TRBD2. The V segment lost 4 bases and the J segment 10 bases; nucleotides outside the gene matches: 11. Germline assignment: CDR1 SGHTA and CDR2 FQGNSA. The length of the CDR3 is 17 residues. The CDR3 protein is CASSSQPGLAGGGEQFF. The CDR3, as DNA: TGTGCCAGCAGCTCCCAACCGGGACTAGCGGGGGGAGGAGAGCAGTTCTTC.

There are many counts of this clonotype. The J gene is TRBJ1-2, the V gene TRBV28, with 10 positions matching TRBD1. The CDR3 totals 17 residues. CDR1 is MDHEN and CDR2 is SYDVKM in the germline V gene. V lost 5 bases, J lost 4 bases, and 13 bases stayed unmatched. The CDR3 nucleotides read TGTGCCAGCAGTACCGGGACAGGGGTTCACGGTCGCTATGGCTACACCTTC. Protein sequence: CASSTGTGVHGRYGYTF.

This clonotype has at least ten counts. J is TRBJ2-1 and V is TRBV18, with 14 bases fitting TRBD2. With V trimmed by 5 bases and J by 7 bases, 13 bases remained unmatched. The CDR3 sequence is 18 residues long. CDR1 KGHSH and CDR2 LQKENI come from the germline V gene. The CDR3 sequence is CASSVTGTSGGPGNEQFF. The CDR3, as DNA: TGTGCCAGCTCAGTCACCGGGACTAGCGGGGGCCCTGGTAATGAGCAGTTCTTC. Supplemented by reference TRBV18 and TRBJ2-1, the full variable domain reads NAGVMQNPRHLVRRRGQEARLRCSPMKGHSHVYWYRQLPEEGLKFMVYLQKENIIDESGMPKERFSAEFPKEGPSILRIQQVVRGDSAAYFCASSVTGTSGGPGNEQFFGPGTRLTVL.

This clonotype occurred many times. The rearrangement links TRBV6-4 to TRBJ1-2, with TRBD1 as a possible D gene (6 bases). Germline loops: CDR1 MRHNA, CDR2 SNTAGT. This CDR3 contains 12 residues. Trimming stripped 5 bases from V and 4 bases from J, with 8 bases between. In nucleotides, the CDR3 is TGTGCCAGCAGTTCGGACAGCTATGGCTACACCTTC. Amino acid sequence: CASSSDSYGYTF.

The CDR3: CASSPTGPNQPQHF. CDR3 DNA sequence: TGTGCCAGCTCACCCACGGGACCCAATCAGCCCCAGCATTTT. This chain joins TRBV18 and TRBJ1-5; a weak D match, TRBD1 (5 bases). The germline V gene has CDR1 KGHSH and CDR2 LQKENI. Trimming left V 3 bases short and J 3 bases short, with 9 bases between. This CDR3 has 14 amino acids.

In this sample, this clonotype turned up a few times. V usage is TRBV5-1 and J usage is TRBJ2-5, with 10 bases that match TRBD1. Germline V gene data show CDR1 as SGHRS and CDR2 as YFSETQ. Trimming at V came to 1 base and at J to 4 bases, leaving 4 bases not matched to a gene. The CDR3 consists of 15 residues. The CDR3 nucleotides read TGCGCCAGCAGCTTGAGAGACAGGGGGCGAGAGACCCAGTACTTC. Protein: CASSLRDRGRETQYF.

This clonotype was picked up many times. The V call is TRBV7-2, the J call TRBJ2-3; weak D call: TRBD2 (6 bases). CDR1 is SGHTA, CDR2 FQGNSA, per germline. This CDR3 has 14 residues. V lost 1 base and J lost 4, with 9 bases in between. The CDR3 DNA reads TGTGCCAGCAGCTTAGGGCCGGGGGCAGATACGCAGTATTTT. Its protein product is CASSLGPGADTQYF. Filled out from reference TRBV7-2 and TRBJ2-3, the complete variable domain reads GAGVSQSPSNKVTEKGKDVELRCDPISGHTALYWYRQSLGQGLEFLIYFQGNSAPDKSGLPSDRFSAERTGGSVSTLTIQRTQQEDSAVYLCASSLGPGADTQYFGPGTRLTVL.

This clonotype was counted ten times or more. V and J are TRBV4-3 and TRBJ2-1, with 12 nucleotides matching TRBD2. The CDR3 is 16 amino acids. V lost 2 bases and J lost 4; bases outside the gene matches: 3. The germline V gene encodes CDR1 LGHNA and CDR2 YSLEER. In nucleotides, the CDR3 is TGCGCCAGCAGCCAACTAGCGGGGGGGAATTACAATGAGCAGTTCTTC. The encoded protein is CASSQLAGGNYNEQFF.

This chain uses TRBV20-1 with TRBJ1-2, with 8 bases fitting TRBD1. This CDR3 is 13 amino acids long. With V trimmed by 2 bases and J by 7 bases, 6 bases remained unmatched. Per germline, CDR1 DFQATT and CDR2 SNEGSKA (reference sequence). CDR3 DNA sequence: TGCAGTGCTAGAAGAGACAGGGGACCTGGCTACACCTTC. Protein sequence: CSARRDRGPGYTF.

This clonotype has ten or more counts. This rearrangement joins TRBV7-2 to TRBJ2-3; 14 bases align to TRBD2. Germline values: CDR1 SGHTA, CDR2 FQGNSA. The CDR3 contains 15 residues. Trimming cost V 1 base and J 8 bases; bases outside gene matches: 2. CDR3 residues: CASSLGTSGGFTQYF. The CDR3 DNA follows: TGTGCCAGCAGCTTAGGGACTAGCGGGGGGTTTACGCAGTATTTT.